These 17 T cell receptor beta chains originate from one sample sequenced in a study of naive CD8 T cells in extremely preterm neonates. Sequencing used immunoSEQ multiplex PCR; TCRdb keeps in-frame clones, though not all of them. The sample carries thousands of clones, around 97% recorded once. What was sequenced was naive CD8+ T cells from blood. All receptors derive from a human donor in good health.

This chain joins TRBV28 and TRBJ2-1; a possible D gene is TRBD1 (6 bases). The CDR3 sequence is 13 residues long. The germline V gene has CDR1 MDHEN and CDR2 SYDVKM. The V and J ends lost 8 bases and 0 bases respectively, with 8 bases between them. The CDR3 DNA reads TGTGCCAGCGGGACACCCTCCTACAATGAGCAGTTCTTC. Its translation: CASGTPSYNEQFF.

The CDR3 DNA reads as TGCGCCAGCAGCTTAAACAGGGGAAGCTCCTACAATGAGCAGTTCTTC. Residues: CASSLNRGSSYNEQFF. The rearrangement joins TRBV5-1 to TRBJ2-1; 7 bases agree with TRBD1. The CDR3 has 16 residues. The germline V gene has CDR1 SGHRS and CDR2 YFSETQ. With 2 bases clipped from V and 0 bases from J, the junction kept 5 bases outside the gene matches.

The rearrangement links TRBV18 to TRBJ2-1; weak D call: TRBD2 (6 bases). The CDR3 runs to 15 residues. V was shortened by 8 bases and J by 0 bases, with 14 bases between the two germline ends. Germline V gene sequence: CDR1 KGHSH, CDR2 LQKENI. CDR3 loop: CASRAGTGSYNEQFF. CDR3 in DNA: TGTGCCAGCCGGGCCGGGACTGGCTCCTACAATGAGCAGTTCTTC.

J is TRBJ2-7 and V is TRBV6-1; perhaps TRBD2 as D (6 bases). The CDR3 spans 15 residues. CDR1 and CDR2 (germline): MNHNS, SASEGT. V dropped 0 bases and J dropped 3 bases, with 12 bases sitting between them. For the CDR3, the DNA is TGTGCCAGCAGTGAAGCGCTTCGGGGACTCTACGAGCAGTACTTC. Translation gives CASSEALRGLYEQYF.

V usage is TRBV28 and J usage is TRBJ2-7; 11 bases are shared with TRBD2. The germline V gene encodes CDR1 MDHEN and CDR2 SYDVKM. Trimming at V came to 8 bases and at J to 3 bases, leaving 6 bases not matched to a gene. The CDR3 totals 14 residues. The CDR3 sequence is CASATSGRVYEQYF. For the CDR3, the DNA is TGTGCCAGCGCCACTAGCGGGAGAGTCTACGAGCAGTACTTC.

The rearrangement links TRBV4-2 to TRBJ2-5; D may be TRBD1 (5 bases). Between the trimmed V and J ends, which lost 0 bases and 4 bases, there was a span of 9 bases. CDR1 and CDR2 from the germline V gene are LGHNA and YNFKEQ. CDR3 length: 14 amino acids. The CDR3 DNA reads as TGTGCCAGCAGCCAAGACGGTGGGGCAGAGACCCAGTACTTC. Protein: CASSQDGGAETQYF.

The chain carries TRBV28 and TRBJ1-1; no clear D gene. Germline CDR1 MDHEN, CDR2 SYDVKM. CDR3 length: 11 amino acids. With 6 bases removed from V and 11 bases from J, the gap between germline ends came to 13 bases. CDR3 DNA: TGTGCCAGCAGCTCAAGCCTTACGGCTTTCTTT. Its protein product is CASSSSLTAFF.

The rearrangement uses TRBV15 and TRBJ1-3; D unresolved. The CDR3 has 12 residues. The germline V gene has CDR1 LNHNV and CDR2 YYDKDF (reference sequence). V was pared by 0 bases and J by 8 bases, with 5 bases between. In nucleotides, the CDR3 is TGTGCCACCAGCAGAGATTCGGACACCATATATTTT. It specifies CATSRDSDTIYF.

This CDR3 is CAWSVRSEKLFF. The CDR3 DNA follows: TGTGCCTGGAGTGTACGGAGTGAAAAACTGTTTTTT. This chain links TRBV30 with TRBJ1-4, with unresolved D. The CDR3 is made up of 12 amino acids. V gave up 0 bases and J gave up 7 bases, with 6 bases separating them. Germline assignment: CDR1 GTSNPN and CDR2 SVGIG (reference sequence).

The chain couples TRBV21-1 to TRBJ2-3; the table's D gene call, TRBD2, was not cross checked with the DNA. TRBV21-1 is annotated as a pseudogene. CDR3 length: 19 residues. Written as DNA, the CDR3 is TGTGCCAGCAGCAAAGGGGAGCGTTTAGACCGCCGACGCACAGATACGCAGTATTTT. It yields the protein CASSKGERLDRRRTDTQYF.

Here the CDR3 reads CASSQRVARRNEKLFF. The DNA of the CDR3 is TGCGCCAGCAGTCAAAGGGTGGCACGGAGGAATGAAAAACTGTTTTTT. The chain carries TRBV4-3 and TRBJ1-4, with no clear D. Germline lookup yields CDR1 LGHNA and CDR2 YSLEER. CDR3 length: 16 residues. Between the trimmed V and J ends, which lost 6 bases and 5 bases, there was a span of 19 bases.

Only one count was recorded for this clone. The chain uses TRBV4-3 and TRBJ1-3; D gene uncertain. The CDR3 is made up of 14 amino acids. V lost 3 bases and J lost 2, with 8 bases in between. The V gene's germline CDR1 is LGHNA and CDR2 YSLEER. The CDR3 region is CASSQRGTGNTIYF. The CDR3 coding sequence is TGCGCCAGCAGCCAGAGAGGGACTGGAAACACCATATATTTT.

V is TRBV28 and J is TRBJ1-4; D is unresolved. Germline CDR1 reads MDHEN; CDR2 reads SYDVKM. The V gene lost 5 bases and the J gene lost 6 bases, with 10 bases spanning the gap. The CDR3 contains 13 residues. CDR3 amino acids: CASSLNQDEKLFF. The CDR3 DNA sequence: TGTGCCAGCAGTCTCAATCAGGATGAAAAACTGTTTTTT.

This chain joins TRBV11-2 and TRBJ1-3; D is possibly TRBD1 (5 bases). CDR3 length: 14 residues. Trimming cost V 6 bases and J 0 bases, with 9 bases left between them. Germline V gene lookup returns CDR1 SGHAT and CDR2 FQNNGV. CDR3 sequence (DNA): TGTGCCAGCAGGGCAGGGTACTCTGGAAACACCATATATTTT. Amino acid sequence: CASRAGYSGNTIYF.

This chain connects TRBV30 to TRBJ1-1; 7 bases are shared with TRBD1. Germline trimming cut 0 bases from V and 1 base from J; bases unmatched to any gene: 2. CDR3 length: 14 amino acids. The germline V gene has CDR1 GTSNPN and CDR2 SVGIG (reference sequence). The CDR3 nucleotides are TGTGCCTGGAGTGTACAGGGGAAGAACACTGAAGCTTTCTTT. This gives the protein CAWSVQGKNTEAFF.

The rearrangement links TRBV14 to TRBJ1-1; D perhaps matches TRBD1 (6 bases). There are 14 residues in the CDR3. The germline V gene encodes CDR1 SGHDN and CDR2 FVKESK. V was shortened by 4 bases and J by 2 bases, with 11 bases between the two germline ends. DNA of the CDR3: TGTGCCAGCAGCCCACAGGGAATAAACACTGAAGCTTTCTTT. Protein sequence: CASSPQGINTEAFF.

CDR3 sequence: CASSPSGNRGETQYF. The CDR3 coding sequence is TGTGCCAGCTCACCATCAGGGAATCGTGGGGAGACCCAGTACTTC. The chain employs TRBV18 and TRBJ2-5, with D maybe TRBD1 (5 bases). The CDR3 consists of 15 residues. The V gene's germline CDR1 is KGHSH and CDR2 LQKENI. Trimming removed 2 bases from V and 5 bases from J, with 15 bases in between.